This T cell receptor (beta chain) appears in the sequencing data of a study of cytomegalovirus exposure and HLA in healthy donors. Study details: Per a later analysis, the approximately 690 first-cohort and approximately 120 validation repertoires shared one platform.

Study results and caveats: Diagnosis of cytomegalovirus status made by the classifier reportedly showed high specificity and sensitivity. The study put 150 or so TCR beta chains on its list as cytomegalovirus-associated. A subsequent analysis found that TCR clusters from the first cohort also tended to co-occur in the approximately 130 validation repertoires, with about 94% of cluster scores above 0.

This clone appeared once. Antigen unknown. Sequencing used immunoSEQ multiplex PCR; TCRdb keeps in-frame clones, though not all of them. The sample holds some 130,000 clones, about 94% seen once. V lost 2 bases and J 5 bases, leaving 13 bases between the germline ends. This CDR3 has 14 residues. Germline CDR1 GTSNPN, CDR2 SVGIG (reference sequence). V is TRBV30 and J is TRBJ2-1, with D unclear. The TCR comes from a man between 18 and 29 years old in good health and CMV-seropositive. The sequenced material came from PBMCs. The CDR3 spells CAWSPPRGNNEQFF. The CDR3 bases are TGTGCCTGGAGTCCCCCCCGAGGAAACAATGAGCAGTTCTTC.